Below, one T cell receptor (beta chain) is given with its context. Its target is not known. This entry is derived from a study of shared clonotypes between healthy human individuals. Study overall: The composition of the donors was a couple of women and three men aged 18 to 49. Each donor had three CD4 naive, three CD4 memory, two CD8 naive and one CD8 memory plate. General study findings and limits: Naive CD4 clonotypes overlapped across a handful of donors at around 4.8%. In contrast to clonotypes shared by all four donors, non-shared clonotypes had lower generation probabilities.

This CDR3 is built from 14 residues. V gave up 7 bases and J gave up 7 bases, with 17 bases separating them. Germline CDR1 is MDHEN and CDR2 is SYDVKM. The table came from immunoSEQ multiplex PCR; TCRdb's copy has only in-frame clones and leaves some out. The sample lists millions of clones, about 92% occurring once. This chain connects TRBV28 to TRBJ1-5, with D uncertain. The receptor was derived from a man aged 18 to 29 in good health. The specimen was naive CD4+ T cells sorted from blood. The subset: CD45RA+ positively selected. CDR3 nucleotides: TGTGCCAGCACCTCTGCGGGGATACGACAGCCCCAGCATTTT. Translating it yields CASTSAGIRQPQHF.